This T cell receptor beta chain was profiled in a study of T cells in Graves' hyperthyroidism and ophthalmopathy. Study-wide background: Peripheral blood draws took place at initial diagnosis, ahead of any treatment.

Amplification of TCR beta CDR3 regions used RNA as the template. HTBI primers were the set used in a first-round RT-PCR of the TCR CDR3. TCRdb re-derived calls from the multiplex PCR reads in MiXCR, one entry per CDR3 protein. The data hold approximately 740,000 distinct CDR3 sequences, with 14% observed a single time. Patients between 18 and 65 years old had hyperthyroidism, newly diagnosed and lasting under 2 months. Clinical symptoms, serum thyroxine, TRAb, thyroid ultrasound and orbital computed tomography established diagnosis. An approximately 9.4 ml volume of fresh peripheral blood provided the PBMCs. This clonotype was recorded many times. CDR3 length: 16 amino acids. Trimming removed 5 bases at V and 3 bases at J, with 20 bases between. Looked up from germline, CDR1 is PRHDT and CDR2 is FYEKMQ (reference sequence).

V and J are TRBV13 and TRBJ2-7, with D tentatively TRBD1 (5 bases). The sequence was obtained from a woman younger than 30 with Graves' hyperthyroidism. Specimen: blood. The CDR3 is CASSNGPLDTNYEQYF. The CDR3 region has the DNA TGTGCCAGCAGCAACGGACCCCTGGACACAAACTACGAGCAGTACTTC.